This TCR beta chain is drawn from a study of identifying expanded T cells in peripheral blood. Study-level points and caveats: Differentially abundant clones: around 1.2 between replicates, about 16 at 2 to 3 weeks, under 25 at four.

Germline-derived CDR1 and CDR2 are MNHEY and SMNVEV (reference sequence). CDR3 length: 14 residues. V lost 5 bases, J lost 8 bases, and 18 bases lay in between. This clone was seen just once. Its target is not known. Profiling relied on immunoSEQ multiplex PCR, and the TCRdb table lists in-frame clones only, not all of them. Of about 52,000 clones detected, roughly 82% appear once; the ten largest clones hold around 15%. The clonotype was recovered from a person aged 18-69 years in good health. The specimen was blood. The gene calls are TRBV27 and TRBJ1-1; tentative D call: TRBD1 (6 bases). The CDR3 DNA sequence: TGTGCCAGCAGTCGACACCCATACAGGGAAGAAGCTTTCTTT. Protein product: CASSRHPYREEAFF.